The clone carrying this TCR beta chain was observed once. The sample originates from a study of blood T cell repertoires in COVID-19. Study details: T cells, B-cell-depleted T cells, or PBMCs supplied cDNA or gDNA.

The repertoire was sequenced with immunoSEQ multiplex PCR; TCRdb's copy has only in-frame clones and lacks some. The sample contains under 350,000 clones, about 82% of which appear only once. The receptor was isolated from a human donor in a cohort sampled during active COVID-19. Sequences were obtained from peripheral blood.

The CDR3 loop is CATSRKRTASNQPQHF. DNA for the CDR3: TGTGCCACCAGCAGAAAAAGGACAGCTAGCAATCAGCCCCAGCATTTT. This rearrangement joins TRBV15 to TRBJ1-5, with a tentative D call TRBD1 (6 bases). Germline CDR1 and CDR2: LNHNV and YYDKDF (reference sequence). The CDR3 has 16 residues. Trimming stripped 2 bases from V and 0 bases from J, with 11 bases between. Variable domain in full (rest from reference TRBV15 and TRBJ1-5): DAMVIQNPRYQVTQFGKPVTLSCSQTLNHNVMYWYQQKSSQAPKLLFHYYDKDFNNEADTPDNFQSRRPNTSFCFLDIRSPGLGDTAMYLCATSRKRTASNQPQHFGDGTRLSIL.